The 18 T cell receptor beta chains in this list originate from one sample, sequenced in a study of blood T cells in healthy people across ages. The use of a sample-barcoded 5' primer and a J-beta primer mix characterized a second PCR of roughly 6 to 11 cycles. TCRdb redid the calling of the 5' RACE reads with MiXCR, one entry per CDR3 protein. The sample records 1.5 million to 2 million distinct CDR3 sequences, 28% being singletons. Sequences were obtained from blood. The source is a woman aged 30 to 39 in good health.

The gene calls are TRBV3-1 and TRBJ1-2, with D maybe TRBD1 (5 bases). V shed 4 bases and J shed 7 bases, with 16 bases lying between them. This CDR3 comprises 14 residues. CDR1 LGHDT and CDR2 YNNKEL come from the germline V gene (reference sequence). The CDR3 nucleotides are TGTGCCAGCAGCCCATCCGGGACCTATCTTGGCTACACCTTC. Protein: CASSPSGTYLGYTF.

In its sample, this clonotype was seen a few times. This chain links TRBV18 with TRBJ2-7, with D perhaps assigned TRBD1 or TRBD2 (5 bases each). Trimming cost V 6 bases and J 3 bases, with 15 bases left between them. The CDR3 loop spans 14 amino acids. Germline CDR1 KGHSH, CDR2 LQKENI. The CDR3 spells CASSQMWGIYEQYF. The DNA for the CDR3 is TGTGCCAGCTCGCAGATGTGGGGGATCTACGAGCAGTACTTC. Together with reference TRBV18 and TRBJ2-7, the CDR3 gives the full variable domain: NAGVMQNPRHLVRRRGQEARLRCSPMKGHSHVYWYRQLPEEGLKFMVYLQKENIIDESGMPKERFSAEFPKEGPSILRIQQVVRGDSAAYFCASSQMWGIYEQYFGPGTRLTVT.

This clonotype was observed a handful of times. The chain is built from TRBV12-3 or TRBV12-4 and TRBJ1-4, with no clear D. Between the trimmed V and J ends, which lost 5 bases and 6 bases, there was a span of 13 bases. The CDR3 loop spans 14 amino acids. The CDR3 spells CASSPTNGDEKLFF. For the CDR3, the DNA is TGTGCCAGCAGTCCGACGAACGGGGATGAAAAACTGTTTTTT.

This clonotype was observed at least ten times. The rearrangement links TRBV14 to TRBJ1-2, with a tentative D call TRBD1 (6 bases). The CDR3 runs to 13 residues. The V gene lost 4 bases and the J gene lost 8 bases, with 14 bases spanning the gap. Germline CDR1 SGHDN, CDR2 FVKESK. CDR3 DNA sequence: TGTGCCAGCAGCCCAAACAGGGCCGGAGGCTACACCTTC. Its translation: CASSPNRAGGYTF.

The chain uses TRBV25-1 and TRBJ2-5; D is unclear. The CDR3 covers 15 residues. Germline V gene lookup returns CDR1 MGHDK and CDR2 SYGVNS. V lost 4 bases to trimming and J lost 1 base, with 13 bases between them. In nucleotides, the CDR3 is TGTGCCAGCAGTGGGGAAGGACGGTCCCAAGAGACCCAGTACTTC. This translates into CASSGEGRSQETQYF.

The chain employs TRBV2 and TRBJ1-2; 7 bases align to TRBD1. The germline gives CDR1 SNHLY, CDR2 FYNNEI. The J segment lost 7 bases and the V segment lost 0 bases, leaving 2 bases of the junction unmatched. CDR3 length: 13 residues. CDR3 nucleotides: TGTGCCAGCAGTGAAGCACGGGACAGTGGCTACACCTTC. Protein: CASSEARDSGYTF.

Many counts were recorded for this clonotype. The CDR3 DNA reads TGTGCCATCAGTGCAGGACAGTCCTACGAGCAGTACTTC. Amino acid sequence: CAISAGQSYEQYF. The rearrangement joins TRBV10-3 to TRBJ2-7, with TRBD1 as a possible D gene (6 bases). The CDR3 totals 13 residues. Germline CDR1 ENHRY, CDR2 SYGVKD. Trimming stripped 4 bases from V and 1 base from J, with 8 bases between.

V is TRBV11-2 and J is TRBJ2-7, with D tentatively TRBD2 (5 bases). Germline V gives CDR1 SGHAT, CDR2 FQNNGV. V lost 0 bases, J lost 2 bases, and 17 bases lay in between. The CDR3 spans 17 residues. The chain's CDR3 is CASSLEAPGILPYEQYF. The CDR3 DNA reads TGTGCCAGCAGCTTAGAGGCCCCCGGGATACTCCCCTACGAGCAGTACTTC. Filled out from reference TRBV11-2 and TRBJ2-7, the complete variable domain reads EAGVAQSPRYKIIEKRQSVAFWCNPISGHATLYWYQQILGQGPKLLIQFQNNGVVDDSQLPKDRFSAERLKGVDSTLKIQPAKLEDSAVYLCASSLEAPGILPYEQYFGPGTRLTVT.

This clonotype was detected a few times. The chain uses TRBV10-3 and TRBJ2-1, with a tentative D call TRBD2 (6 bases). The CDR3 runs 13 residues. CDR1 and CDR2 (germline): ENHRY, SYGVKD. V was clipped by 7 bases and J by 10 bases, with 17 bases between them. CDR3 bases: TGTGCCATCACCGGGGTAGCGGAGGGGGAGCAGTTCTTC. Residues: CAITGVAEGEQFF.

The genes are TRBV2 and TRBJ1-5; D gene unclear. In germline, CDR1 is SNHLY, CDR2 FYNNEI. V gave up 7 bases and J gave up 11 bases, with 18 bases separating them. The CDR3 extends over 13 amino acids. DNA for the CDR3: TGTGCCAGCAAGAGGACGGACCCCACGGCCCAGCATTTT. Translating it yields CASKRTDPTAQHF.

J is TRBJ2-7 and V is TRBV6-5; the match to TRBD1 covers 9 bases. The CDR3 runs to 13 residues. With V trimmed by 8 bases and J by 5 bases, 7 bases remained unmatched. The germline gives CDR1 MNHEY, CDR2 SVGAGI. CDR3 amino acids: CASGRDRVDEQYF. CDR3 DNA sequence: TGTGCCAGCGGGCGGGACAGGGTCGACGAGCAGTACTTC.

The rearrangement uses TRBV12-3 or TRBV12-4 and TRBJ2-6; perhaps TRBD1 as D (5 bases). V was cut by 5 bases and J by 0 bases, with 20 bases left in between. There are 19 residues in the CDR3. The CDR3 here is CASSLPPGRGPSGANVLTF. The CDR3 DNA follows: TGTGCCAGCAGTCTCCCCCCAGGAAGGGGCCCCTCTGGGGCCAACGTCCTGACTTTC.

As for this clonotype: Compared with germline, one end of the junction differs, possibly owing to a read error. The CDR3 is CASSSGTNLDKSTGTQYF. Written as DNA, the CDR3 is TGTGCCAGCAGCAGTGGGACTAACCTAGACAAAAGCACAGGTACGCAGTATTTT. The chain recombines TRBV11-2 with TRBJ2-3; 7 bases align to TRBD2. The CDR3 consists of 18 residues. In germline, CDR1 is SGHAT, CDR2 FQNNGV.

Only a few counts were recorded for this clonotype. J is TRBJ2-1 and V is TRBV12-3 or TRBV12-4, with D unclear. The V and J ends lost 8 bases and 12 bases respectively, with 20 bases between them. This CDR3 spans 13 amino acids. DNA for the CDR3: TGTGCCAGCGGAAAGGCCGTGACGGATGGGCAGTTCTTC. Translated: CASGKAVTDGQFF.

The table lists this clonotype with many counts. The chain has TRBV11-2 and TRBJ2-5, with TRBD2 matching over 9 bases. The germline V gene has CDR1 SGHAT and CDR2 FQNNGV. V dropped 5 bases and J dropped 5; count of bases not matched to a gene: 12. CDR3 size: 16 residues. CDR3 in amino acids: CASSRRGSGGDETQYF. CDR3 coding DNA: TGTGCCAGCAGCCGTCGAGGTAGCGGGGGTGATGAGACCCAGTACTTC.

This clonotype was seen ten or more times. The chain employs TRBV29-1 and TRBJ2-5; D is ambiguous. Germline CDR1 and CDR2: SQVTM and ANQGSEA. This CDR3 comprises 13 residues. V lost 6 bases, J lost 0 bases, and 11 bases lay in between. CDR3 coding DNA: TGCAGCGTCGGACGGACGTACCAAGAGACCCAGTACTTC. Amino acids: CSVGRTYQETQYF.

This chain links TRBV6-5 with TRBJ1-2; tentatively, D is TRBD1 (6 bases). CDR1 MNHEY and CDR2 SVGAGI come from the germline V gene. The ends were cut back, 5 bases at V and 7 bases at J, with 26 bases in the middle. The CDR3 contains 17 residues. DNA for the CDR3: TGTGCCAGCAGTCCCGGCGGGACACTGGGATTTGGGGTTGGCTACACCTTC. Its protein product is CASSPGGTLGFGVGYTF.

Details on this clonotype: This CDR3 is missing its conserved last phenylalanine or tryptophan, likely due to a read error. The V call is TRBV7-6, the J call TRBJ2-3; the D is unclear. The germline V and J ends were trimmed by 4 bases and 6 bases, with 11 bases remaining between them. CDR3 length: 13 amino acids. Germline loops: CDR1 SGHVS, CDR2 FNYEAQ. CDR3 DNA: TGTGCCAGCAGCTCCGGCGAGGCTGATACGCAGTATGTT. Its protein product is CASSSGEADTQYV.